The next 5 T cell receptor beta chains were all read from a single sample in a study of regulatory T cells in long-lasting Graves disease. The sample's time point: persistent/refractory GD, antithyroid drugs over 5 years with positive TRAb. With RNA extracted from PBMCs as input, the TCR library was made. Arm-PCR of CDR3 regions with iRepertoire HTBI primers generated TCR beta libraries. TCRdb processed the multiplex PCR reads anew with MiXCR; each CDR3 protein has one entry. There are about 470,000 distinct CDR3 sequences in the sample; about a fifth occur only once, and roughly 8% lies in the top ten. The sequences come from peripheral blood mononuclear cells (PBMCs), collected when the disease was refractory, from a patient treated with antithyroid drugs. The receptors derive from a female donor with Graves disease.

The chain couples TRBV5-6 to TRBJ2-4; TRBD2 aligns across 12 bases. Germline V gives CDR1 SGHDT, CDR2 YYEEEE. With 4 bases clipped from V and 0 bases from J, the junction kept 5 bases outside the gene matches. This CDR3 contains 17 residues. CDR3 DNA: TGTGCCAGCAGCGGAAAGGGACTAGCGGGAGCCAAAAACATTCAGTACTTC. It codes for CASSGKGLAGAKNIQYF.

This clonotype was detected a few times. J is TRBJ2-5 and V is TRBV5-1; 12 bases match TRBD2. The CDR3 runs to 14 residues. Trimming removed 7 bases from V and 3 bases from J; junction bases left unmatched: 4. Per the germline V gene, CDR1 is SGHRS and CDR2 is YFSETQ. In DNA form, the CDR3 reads TGCGCCAGCGGACTAGCGGGACTAAAAGAGACCCAGTACTTC. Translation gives CASGLAGLKETQYF.

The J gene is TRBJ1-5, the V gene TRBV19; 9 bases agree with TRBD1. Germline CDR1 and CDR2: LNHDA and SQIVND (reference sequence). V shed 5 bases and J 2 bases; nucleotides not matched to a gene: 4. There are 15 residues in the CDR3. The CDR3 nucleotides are TGTGCCAGTAGTTTACAGGGGGCACGCAATCAGCCCCAGCATTTT. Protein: CASSLQGARNQPQHF.

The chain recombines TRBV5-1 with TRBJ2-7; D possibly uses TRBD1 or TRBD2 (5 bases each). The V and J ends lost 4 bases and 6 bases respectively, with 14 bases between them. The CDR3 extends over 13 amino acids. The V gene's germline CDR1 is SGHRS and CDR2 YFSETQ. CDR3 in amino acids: CASSPYFGGEQYF. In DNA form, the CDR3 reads TGCGCCAGCAGCCCCTATTTTGGGGGCGAGCAGTACTTC.

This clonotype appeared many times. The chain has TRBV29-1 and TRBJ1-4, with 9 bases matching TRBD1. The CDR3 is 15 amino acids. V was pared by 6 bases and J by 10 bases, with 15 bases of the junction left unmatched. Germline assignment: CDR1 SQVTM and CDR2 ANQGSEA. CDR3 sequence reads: CSVYTTTGGAGKLFF. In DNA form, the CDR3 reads TGCAGCGTGTATACCACGACAGGGGGAGCCGGAAAACTGTTTTTT.